The rows below give T cell receptor beta chains drawn from one sample of a study of shared clonotypes between healthy human individuals. Here immunoSEQ multiplex PCR was the method, and the copy in TCRdb shows in-frame clones only, minus some. The sample shows more than 400,000 clones, around four fifths of them seen only once. The sample comprised PBMCs. All receptors come from a woman between 40 and 50 years old in good health. Some clones in this sample may be carry-over from other donors' samples. Each CDR3 is given with its conserved first and last residue. A D gene is named only where the DNA matches it firmly. Some rows have no size entry. The others give once, few or many, or a class for an expanded clone.

d_call	clone_size	v_call	j_call	cdr3_aa	cdr3_nt
TRBD2	-	TRBV5-6	TRBJ2-3	CASSSTSGSIADTQYF	TGTGCCAGCAGCTCGACTAGCGGGAGTATAGCAGATACGCAGTATTTT
-	-	TRBV4-1	TRBJ1-1	CASSQGGRGPTNTEAFF	TGCGCCAGCAGCCAAGGTGGGCGCGGACCGACGAACACTGAAGCTTTCTTT
TRBD2	-	TRBV5-1	TRBJ2-3	CASSLLASGSSTDTQYF	TGCGCCAGCAGCTTGTTGGCTAGCGGGAGTAGCACAGATACGCAGTATTTT
-	-	TRBV2	TRBJ1-1	CASSPEDQTEAFF	TGTGCCAGCAGTCCAGAGGATCAGACTGAAGCTTTCTTT
-	-	TRBV5-1	TRBJ2-7	CASSLGGNLGYEQYF	TGCGCCAGCAGCCTCGGGGGCAACCTCGGCTACGAGCAGTACTTC
-	-	TRBV5-1	TRBJ2-5	CASSLARAPPQETQYF	TGCGCCAGCAGCTTGGCCCGGGCCCCACCCCAAGAGACCCAGTACTTC
TRBD1	once	TRBV2	TRBJ2-3	CASIVRTGNTDTQYF	TGTGCCAGCATAGTAAGGACAGGGAACACAGATACGCAGTATTTT
-	-	TRBV6-1	TRBJ1-3	CASSDLGSGNTIYF	TGTGCCAGCAGCGATCTCGGATCCGGAAACACCATATATTTT
-	-	TRBV2	TRBJ1-1	CASMLNSPTEAFF	TGTGCCAGCATGCTCAATAGCCCCACTGAAGCTTTCTTT
-	-	TRBV28	TRBJ1-2	CASSLSPSGYTF	TGTGCCAGCAGTTTGTCCCCTTCTGGCTACACCTTC
-	-	TRBV19	TRBJ1-1	CASTPPGGRNTEAFF	TGTGCCAGTACCCCCCCGGGGGGCAGGAACACTGAAGCTTTCTTT
-	-	TRBV2	TRBJ2-7	CAIRTGAREQYF	TGTGCCATCCGGACCGGGGCCCGGGAGCAGTACTTC
-	-	TRBV11-3	TRBJ2-1	CASSPGGTNVHEQFF	TGTGCCAGCAGCCCTGGGGGGACCAACGTCCATGAGCAGTTCTTC
-	-	TRBV4-3	TRBJ2-1	CASSQDPAGSYNEQFF	TGCGCCAGCAGCCAAGATCCAGCGGGCTCCTACAATGAGCAGTTCTTC
-	-	TRBV4-1	TRBJ2-1	CASSGGGQNKGTEQFF	TGCGCCAGCAGCGGGGGGGGACAAAACAAGGGCACTGAGCAGTTCTTC
-	-	TRBV10-1	TRBJ2-7	CASSEGPRGREQYF	TGCGCCAGCAGTGAAGGGCCGAGAGGGCGCGAGCAGTACTTC
TRBD1	-	TRBV7-6	TRBJ2-6	CASSWGQGASGANVLTF	TGTGCCAGCAGCTGGGGACAGGGGGCGTCTGGGGCCAACGTCCTGACTTTC
TRBD2	few	TRBV18	TRBJ2-2	CASSRDSGGQAGELFF	TGTGCCAGCTCACGAGACTCGGGAGGGCAGGCCGGGGAGCTGTTTTTT
-	once	TRBV7-2	TRBJ2-7	CASSTSRGVPYEQYF	TGTGCCAGCAGCACCTCGCGGGGTGTTCCCTACGAGCAGTACTTC
-	-	TRBV4-3	TRBJ2-5	CASSQARQWDQYF	TGCGCCAGCAGCCAAGCCCGCCAGTGGGACCAGTACTTC
TRBD2	-	TRBV7-2	TRBJ2-7	CASSLGGSSFYEQYF	TGTGCCAGCAGCTTAGGCGGGAGTTCTTTCTACGAGCAGTACTTC
TRBD1	-	TRBV7-8	TRBJ2-7	CASSQSQPGTGHEQYF	TGTGCCAGCAGCCAGAGCCAACCCGGGACAGGGCACGAGCAGTACTTC
TRBD2	-	TRBV27	TRBJ2-3	CASSFEGLAGNTDTQYF	TGTGCCAGCAGTTTTGAAGGTCTAGCGGGAAACACAGATACGCAGTATTTT
-	-	TRBV19	TRBJ1-2	CASSILGRINYGYTF	TGTGCCAGTAGTATTTTGGGACGGATAAACTATGGCTACACCTTC
TRBD1	-	TRBV28	TRBJ1-2	CASRTGEGYTF	TGTGCCAGCAGAACAGGGGAAGGCTACACCTTC
TRBD2	-	TRBV7-9	TRBJ2-7	CASSFELAKSSYEQYF	TGTGCCAGCAGCTTCGAACTAGCGAAGAGCTCCTACGAGCAGTACTTC
TRBD2	-	TRBV6-5	TRBJ2-3	CASRTGLAGDTQYF	TGTGCCAGCAGGACGGGACTAGCGGGAGATACGCAGTATTTT
TRBD1	-	TRBV6-5	TRBJ1-5	CARQGLSNQPQHF	TGTGCCAGACAGGGGCTGAGCAATCAGCCCCAGCATTTT
-	-	TRBV11-3	TRBJ2-1	CASSLGTAGTYNEQFF	TGTGCCAGCAGCTTAGGTACCGCGGGGACTTACAATGAGCAGTTCTTC
-	-	TRBV2	TRBJ1-1	CASSGLRNTEAFF	TGTGCCAGCAGTGGCCTACGGAACACTGAAGCTTTCTTT
-	-	TRBV11-2	TRBJ1-1	CASSHLGGPNTEAFF	TGTGCCAGCAGCCACCTTGGGGGGCCGAACACTGAAGCTTTCTTT
-	many	TRBV27	TRBJ1-1	CASSRGDPGTEAFF	TGTGCCAGCAGTAGGGGGGACCCTGGGACTGAAGCTTTCTTT
TRBD2	-	TRBV19	TRBJ2-1	CASSINPRTSGRQYNEQFF	TGTGCCAGTAGTATCAACCCACGGACTAGCGGGAGGCAATACAATGAGCAGTTCTTC
-	-	TRBV30	TRBJ2-7	CAWSIGALEQYF	TGTGCCTGGTCCATCGGGGCCCTGGAGCAGTACTTC
-	few	TRBV21-1	TRBJ2-7	CASSNWTLCPYEQYF	TGTGCCAGCAGCAACTGGACACTTTGTCCCTACGAGCAGTACTTC
TRBD2	-	TRBV19	TRBJ2-3	CASTEGGIRADTQYF	TGTGCCAGTACGGAGGGAGGGATTCGCGCAGATACGCAGTATTTT
TRBD1	-	TRBV5-8	TRBJ1-5	CASSLRQGYSNQPQHF	TGTGCCAGCAGCTTGAGACAGGGATATAGCAATCAGCCCCAGCATTTT
-	-	TRBV18	TRBJ2-7	CASSTQESYEQYF	TGTGCCAGCTCAACCCAAGAATCCTACGAGCAGTACTTC
-	once	TRBV28	TRBJ2-3	CVSSKLRGMDTQYF	TGTGTCAGCAGTAAACTCAGGGGTATGGATACGCAGTATTTT
TRBD1	-	TRBV7-3	TRBJ2-1	CASSSPATGTGGLNEQFF	TGTGCCAGCAGCTCGCCTGCGACCGGGACAGGAGGGTTGAATGAGCAGTTCTTC